What follows are 18 T cell receptor beta chains derived from one specimen sequenced in a study of blood T cell repertoires in COVID-19. Here immunoSEQ multiplex PCR was the method, and the copy in TCRdb shows in-frame clones only, minus some. The sample records about 200,000 clones, approximately 84% being singletons. Sequencing was done on a sample of peripheral blood. The receptors originated from a human donor with acute or convalescent COVID-19. The donor label of this sample is uncertain.

The chain couples TRBV6-5 to TRBJ1-1; D perhaps matches TRBD1 (6 bases). Looked up from germline, CDR1 is MNHEY and CDR2 is SVGAGI. V lost 6 bases and J 5 bases, leaving 13 bases between the germline ends. This CDR3 comprises 13 residues. The chain's CDR3 is CASSTRGGTEAFF. The DNA of the CDR3 is TGTGCCAGCAGCACCAGGGGTGGAACTGAAGCTTTCTTT.

The J gene is TRBJ2-1, the V gene TRBV28; 7 nucleotides match TRBD2. From germline, CDR1 is MDHEN and CDR2 SYDVKM. This CDR3 is 13 amino acids long. J lost 5 bases, V lost 10 bases, and 8 bases had no gene match. In DNA, the CDR3 is TGTGCCATCCGACTAGCAGCTAACAATGAGCAGTTCTTC. This gives the protein CAIRLAANNEQFF.

The genes are TRBV3-1 (or the pseudogene TRBV3-2) and TRBJ1-6; 9 bases align to TRBD1. Germline CDR1 and CDR2: LGHDT and YNNKEL (reference sequence). The CDR3 totals 15 residues. The J segment lost 7 bases and the V segment lost 3 bases, leaving 4 bases of the junction unmatched. CDR3 bases: TGTGCCAGCAGCCAGTGGACAGGGGAGAATTCACCCCTCCACTTT. As protein: CASSQWTGENSPLHF.

The chain couples TRBV5-1 to TRBJ2-7; 8 bases match TRBD2. The germline gives CDR1 SGHRS, CDR2 YFSETQ. Trimming cost V 0 bases and J 5 bases; bases outside gene matches: 7. This CDR3 spans 15 amino acids. Here the CDR3 reads CASSLAGGENNEQYF. CDR3 bases: TGCGCCAGCAGCTTGGCGGGGGGGGAGAACAACGAGCAGTACTTC.

CDR3: CASSLLQGAYNEQFF. DNA for the CDR3: TGTGCCAGCAGTTTGCTACAGGGGGCGTACAATGAGCAGTTCTTC. J is TRBJ2-1 and V is TRBV27; TRBD1 aligns across 9 bases. The V gene end was trimmed by 3 bases and the J gene end by 4 bases; junction bases not matched to a gene: 4. The CDR3 is 15 amino acids. CDR1 is MNHEY and CDR2 is SMNVEV in the germline V gene (reference sequence).

The gene calls are TRBV28 and TRBJ2-7; 7 positions match TRBD2. Germline trimming cut 6 bases from V and 6 bases from J; bases unmatched to any gene: 14. This CDR3 has 15 amino acids. CDR1 and CDR2 (germline): MDHEN, SYDVKM. The CDR3 loop is CASSPVREWEGEQYF. The CDR3 DNA sequence: TGTGCCAGCAGCCCGGTGAGGGAGTGGGAGGGCGAGCAGTACTTC.

The chain recombines TRBV9 with TRBJ2-3; perhaps TRBD2 as D (6 bases). The CDR3 length is 14 residues. CDR1 SGDLS and CDR2 YYNGEE come from the germline V gene. V gave up 5 bases and J gave up 1 base, with 11 bases separating them. In DNA form, the CDR3 reads TGTGCCAGCAGTGGAGGGTGGGGCACAGATACGCAGTATTTT. Its protein is CASSGGWGTDTQYF. The entire variable domain, with the rest obtained from reference TRBV9 and TRBJ2-3, is as follows: DSGVTQTPKHLITATGQRVTLRCSPRSGDLSVYWYQQSLDQGLQFLIQYYNGEERAKGNILERFSAQQFPDLHSELNLSSLELGDSALYFCASSGGWGTDTQYFGPGTRLTVL.

J is TRBJ2-7 and V is TRBV5-1; TRBD2 aligns across 15 bases. Germline V gene lookup returns CDR1 SGHRS and CDR2 YFSETQ. The CDR3 spans 16 residues. J lost 4 bases, V lost 3 bases, and 5 bases had no gene match. The CDR3 spells CASSWGLAGGGYEQYF. The CDR3 DNA is TGCGCCAGCAGCTGGGGACTAGCGGGAGGAGGGTACGAGCAGTACTTC.

The CDR3 region has the DNA TGCGCCAGCAGCCAAGTGGGTGCAGGGAACAATGAGCAGTTCTTC. It specifies CASSQVGAGNNEQFF. V and J are TRBV4-1 and TRBJ2-1; possibly TRBD1 for D (5 bases). Between the trimmed V and J ends, which lost 1 base and 5 bases, there was a span of 12 bases. Germline-derived CDR1 and CDR2 are MGHRA and YSYEKL. This CDR3 is 15 amino acids long.

This clone was counted only a few times. Other nucleotide sequences from this sample produce the same CDR3. The chain couples TRBV5-1 to TRBJ1-1; D remains ambiguous. The CDR3 runs to 13 residues. Looked up from germline, CDR1 is SGHRS and CDR2 is YFSETQ. V gave up 0 bases and J gave up 1 base, with 4 bases separating them. CDR3 amino acids: CASSLDRNTEAFF. Here the CDR3 DNA reads TGCGCCAGCAGCTTGGATAGGAACACTGAAGCTTTCTTT. Combining the CDR3 with reference TRBV5-1 and TRBJ1-1 gives the whole variable domain KAGVTQTPRYLIKTRGQQVTLSCSPISGHRSVSWYQQTPGQGLQFLFEYFSETQRNKGNFPGRFSGRQFSNSRSEMNVSTLELGDSALYLCASSLDRNTEAFFGQGTRLTVV.

V gene TRBV25-1 combines with J gene TRBJ2-1; TRBD2 matches 10 bases. The CDR3 sequence is 15 residues long. The germline CDR1 and CDR2 sequences are MGHDK and SYGVNS. Germline trimming cut 2 bases from V and 9 bases from J; bases unmatched to any gene: 7. CDR3: CASSEVASGRGEQFF. For the CDR3, the DNA is TGTGCCAGCAGTGAAGTGGCTAGCGGGAGAGGTGAGCAGTTCTTC.

The CDR3 sequence is CASSEAGTAKAFF. For the CDR3, the DNA is TGTGCCAGCAGTGAAGCCGGGACAGCCAAAGCTTTCTTT. This sequence joins TRBV6-1 and TRBJ1-1, with 7 bases that match TRBD1. The J segment lost 9 bases and the V segment lost 0 bases, leaving 4 bases of the junction unmatched. Germline CDR1 and CDR2: MNHNS and SASEGT. The CDR3 loop spans 13 amino acids.

The gene calls are TRBV7-2 and TRBJ2-2; 7 bases fit TRBD1. Germline lookup yields CDR1 SGHTA and CDR2 FQGNSA. V lost 5 bases and J lost 6; bases outside the gene matches: 3. The CDR3 totals 13 residues. CDR3 bases: TGTGCCAGCAGCCAAGACAGGGCCGGGGAGCTGTTTTTT. As protein: CASSQDRAGELFF.

The chain joins TRBV7-9 to TRBJ2-7, with 9 positions matching TRBD2. The CDR3 runs to 14 residues. J gave up 0 bases and V 6 bases, and 3 bases lay outside the gene matches. Germline V gives CDR1 SEHNR, CDR2 FQNEAQ (reference sequence). CDR3 amino acids: CASRAGGLSYEQYF. CDR3 in DNA: TGTGCCAGCAGAGCGGGAGGTCTCTCCTACGAGCAGTACTTC.

The chain recombines TRBV11-2 with TRBJ2-7; D may be TRBD2 (5 bases). The germline gives CDR1 SGHAT, CDR2 FQNNGV. Trimming left V 1 base short and J 2 bases short, with 21 bases between. This CDR3 has 18 amino acids. CDR3 sequence: CASSLGRAGPGRTYEQYF. The CDR3 DNA follows: TGTGCCAGCAGCTTAGGCCGCGCGGGCCCTGGGCGCACCTACGAGCAGTACTTC.

With respect to this clone: The sample carries other DNA sequences with the same CDR3. The chain has TRBV5-4 and TRBJ1-2; 8 bases are shared with TRBD1. CDR1 is SGHNT and CDR2 is YYREEE in the germline V gene (reference sequence). This CDR3 has 16 residues. V shed 0 bases, J shed 3 bases, and the junction held 7 bases outside the gene matches. CDR3 coding DNA: TGTGCCAGCAGCTTGGGTGGACAGGGAGACGACTATGGCTACACCTTC. It is translated as CASSLGGQGDDYGYTF. The variable domain in full, completed from reference TRBV5-4 and TRBJ1-2, reads ETGVTQSPTHLIKTRGQQVTLRCSSQSGHNTVSWYQQALGQGPQFIFQYYREEENGRGNFPPRFSGLQFPNYSSELNVNALELDDSALYLCASSLGGQGDDYGYTFGSGTRLTVV.

A remark on this clone: The sample carries other DNA sequences with the same CDR3. This chain links TRBV29-1 with TRBJ1-1; 9 nucleotides align to TRBD1. This CDR3 has 13 residues. Germline CDR1 and CDR2: SQVTM and ANQGSEA. The J segment lost 0 bases and the V segment lost 5 bases, leaving 1 base of the junction unmatched. CDR3 nucleotides: TGCAGCGTTTGGACAGGGGTGAACACTGAAGCTTTCTTT. This codes for CSVWTGVNTEAFF. Filled out from reference TRBV29-1 and TRBJ1-1, the complete variable domain reads SAVISQKPSRDICQRGTSLTIQCQVDSQVTMMFWYRQQPGQSLTLIATANQGSEATYESGFVIDKFPISRPNLTFSTLTVSNMSPEDSSIYLCSVWTGVNTEAFFGQGTRLTVV.

Concerning this clone itself: Distinct nucleotide sequences in the sample also encode this CDR3. This chain links TRBV18 with TRBJ2-3, with D perhaps TRBD2 (6 bases). Germline loops: CDR1 KGHSH, CDR2 LQKENI. The V gene lost 3 bases and the J gene lost 0 bases, with 10 bases spanning the gap. CDR3 length: 15 residues. The CDR3 DNA reads TGTGCCAGCTCACCGGGCGGGGCTAGCACAGATACGCAGTATTTT. This gives the protein CASSPGGASTDTQYF.